This TCR beta chain is from a study of T cell responses to AZD1222 COVID-19 vaccine. There are 11 residues in the CDR3. V was shortened by 7 bases and J by 2 bases, with 4 bases between the two germline ends. Germline-derived CDR1 and CDR2 are SEHNR and FQNEAQ (reference sequence). Using immunoSEQ multiplex PCR, the repertoire was profiled, and TCRdb retains in-frame clones only, with some absent. Of just under 75,000 clones in the sample, around three quarters were seen once. The TCR comes from an adult who received the AZD1222 COVID-19 vaccine. Sequenced material: peripheral blood, taken 28 days after the second AZD1222 dose. This chain connects TRBV7-9 to TRBJ2-3, with D unclear. The CDR3 protein is CASTNTDTQYF. The CDR3 DNA is TGTGCCAGCACCAACACAGATACGCAGTATTTT. Full variable domain (outside the CDR3, taken from reference TRBV7-9 and TRBJ2-3): DTGVSQNPRHKITKRGQNVTFRCDPISEHNRLYWYRQTLGQGPEFLTYFQNEAQLEKSRLLSDRFSAERPKGSFSTLEIQRTEQGDSAMYLCASTNTDTQYFGPGTRLTVL.